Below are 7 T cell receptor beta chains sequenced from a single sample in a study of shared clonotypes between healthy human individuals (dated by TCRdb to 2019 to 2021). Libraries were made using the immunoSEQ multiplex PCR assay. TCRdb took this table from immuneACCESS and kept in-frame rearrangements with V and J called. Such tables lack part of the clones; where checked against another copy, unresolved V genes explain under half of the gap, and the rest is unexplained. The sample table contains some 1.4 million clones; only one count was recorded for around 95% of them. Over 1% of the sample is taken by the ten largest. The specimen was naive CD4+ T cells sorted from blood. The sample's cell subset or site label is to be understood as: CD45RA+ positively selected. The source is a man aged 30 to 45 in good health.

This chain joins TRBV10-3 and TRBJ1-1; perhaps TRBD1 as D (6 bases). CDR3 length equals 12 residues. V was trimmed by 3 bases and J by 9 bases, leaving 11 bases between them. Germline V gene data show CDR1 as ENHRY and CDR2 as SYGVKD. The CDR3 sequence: CAISDDRLQAFF. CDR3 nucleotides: TGTGCCATCAGTGACGACAGGCTCCAAGCTTTCTTT.

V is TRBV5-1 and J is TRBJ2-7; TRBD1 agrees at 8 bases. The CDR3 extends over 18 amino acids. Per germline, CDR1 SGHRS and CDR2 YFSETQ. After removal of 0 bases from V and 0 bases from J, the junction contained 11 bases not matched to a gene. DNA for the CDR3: TGCGCCAGCAGCTTGGCCTTCGTGGGACAGGACAACTCCTACGAGCAGTACTTC. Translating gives CASSLAFVGQDNSYEQYF.

This CDR3 reads CASSRVGGAYEQYF. In DNA, the CDR3 is TGTGCCAGCAGTAGGGTGGGGGGCGCGTACGAGCAGTACTTC. The rearrangement joins TRBV6-1 to TRBJ2-7; D may match TRBD1 or TRBD2 (6 bases each). The length of the CDR3 is 14 residues. From germline, CDR1 is MNHNS and CDR2 SASEGT. V lost 5 bases and J lost 4, with 15 bases in between.

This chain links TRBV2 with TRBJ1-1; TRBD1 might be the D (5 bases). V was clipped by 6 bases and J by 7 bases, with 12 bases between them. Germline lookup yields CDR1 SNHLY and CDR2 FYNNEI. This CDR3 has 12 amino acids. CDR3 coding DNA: TGTGCCAGCAGAAATTCGGACATTGAAGCTTTCTTT. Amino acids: CASRNSDIEAFF.

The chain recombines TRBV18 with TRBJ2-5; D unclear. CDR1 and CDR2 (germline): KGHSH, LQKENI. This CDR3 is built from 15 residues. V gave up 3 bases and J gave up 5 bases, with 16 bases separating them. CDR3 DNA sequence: TGTGCCAGCTCACCCGCCTTTGGCAGCCGGGAGACCCAGTACTTC. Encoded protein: CASSPAFGSRETQYF.

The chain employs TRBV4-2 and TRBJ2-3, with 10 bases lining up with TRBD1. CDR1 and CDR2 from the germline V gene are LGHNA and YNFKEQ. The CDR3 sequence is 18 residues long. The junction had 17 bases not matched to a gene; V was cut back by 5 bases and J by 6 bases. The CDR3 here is CASSSLRIGQGGFDTQYF. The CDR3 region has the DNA TGTGCCAGCAGCTCGCTTAGAATTGGACAGGGGGGTTTCGATACGCAGTATTTT.

CDR3 residues: CASETGGVNTEAFF. The CDR3 DNA reads as TGTGCCAGCGAGACGGGGGGCGTGAACACTGAAGCTTTCTTT. The chain couples TRBV6-5 to TRBJ1-1, with a tentative D call TRBD1 (6 bases). V was cut by 8 bases and J by 0 bases, with 13 bases left in between. CDR3 size: 14 residues. CDR1 and CDR2 from the germline V gene are MNHEY and SVGAGI.